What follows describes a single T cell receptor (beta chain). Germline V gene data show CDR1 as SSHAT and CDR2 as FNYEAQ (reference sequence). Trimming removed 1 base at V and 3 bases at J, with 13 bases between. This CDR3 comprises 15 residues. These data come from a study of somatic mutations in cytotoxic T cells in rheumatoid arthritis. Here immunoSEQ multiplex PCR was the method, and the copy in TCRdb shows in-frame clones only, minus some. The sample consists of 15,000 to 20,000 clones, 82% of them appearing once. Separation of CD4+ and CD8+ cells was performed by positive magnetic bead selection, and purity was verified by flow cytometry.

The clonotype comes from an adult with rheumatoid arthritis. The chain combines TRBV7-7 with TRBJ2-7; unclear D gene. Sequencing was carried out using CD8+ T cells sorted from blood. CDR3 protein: CASSLESGANYEQYF. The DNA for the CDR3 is TGTGCCAGCAGCTTAGAATCTGGAGCTAACTACGAGCAGTACTTC.